The 19 T cell receptor beta chains listed next were all sequenced from one sample in a study of blood T cell repertoires in COVID-19. Only in-frame clones appear in the TCRdb table, and some are missing; sequencing was by immunoSEQ multiplex PCR. This sample has around 190,000 clones, with 84% found just once. The sequencing sample was made of PBMCs or T cells enriched from blood (not recorded which). Source of these receptors: a woman aged 25 to 39 who had recovered from COVID-19.

The chain employs TRBV7-2 and TRBJ2-7, with 9 nucleotides matching TRBD2. The V gene end was trimmed by 2 bases and the J gene end by 4 bases; junction bases not matched to a gene: 9. CDR1 is SGHTA, CDR2 FQGNSA, per germline. The CDR3 sequence is 16 residues long. The CDR3 region has the DNA TGTGCCAGCAGCTTATACCATAGCGGGAGTGGGTACGAGCAGTACTTC. It codes for CASSLYHSGSGYEQYF.

The chain links TRBV5-1 to TRBJ2-1; 11 bases line up with TRBD1. Germline CDR1 reads SGHRS; CDR2 reads YFSETQ. CDR3 length: 15 residues. V was clipped by 3 bases and J by 6 bases; unmatched bases: 5. The CDR3 is CASSSTGTGGNEQFF. In nucleotides, the CDR3 is TGCGCCAGCAGCTCTACCGGGACAGGGGGCAATGAGCAGTTCTTC.

The J gene is TRBJ1-1, the V gene TRBV10-1; D gene uncertain. This CDR3 is built from 14 residues. Germline CDR1 is WNHNN and CDR2 is SYGVQD (reference sequence). With 3 bases removed from V and 1 base from J, the gap between germline ends came to 9 bases. CDR3 amino acids: CASSDNPGNTEAFF. The CDR3 DNA sequence: TGCGCCAGCAGTGATAACCCGGGGAACACTGAAGCTTTCTTT.

This clone came up once. The genes are TRBV2 and TRBJ1-5, with D tentatively TRBD1 (5 bases). CDR3 size: 15 residues. The ends were cut back, 4 bases at V and 0 bases at J, with 10 bases in the middle. Per the germline V gene, CDR1 is SNHLY and CDR2 is FYNNEI. DNA of the CDR3: TGTGCCAGCAGTGGGCCAGGGATTAGCAATCAGCCCCAGCATTTT. This translates into CASSGPGISNQPQHF. Full variable domain (outside the CDR3, taken from reference TRBV2 and TRBJ1-5): EPEVTQTPSHQVTQMGQEVILRCVPISNHLYFYWYRQILGQKVEFLVSFYNNEISEKSEIFDDQFSVERPDGSNFTLKIRSTKLEDSAMYFCASSGPGISNQPQHFGDGTRLSIL.

The genes are TRBV5-1 and TRBJ2-5, with D possibly being TRBD2 (5 bases). CDR1 is SGHRS and CDR2 is YFSETQ in the germline V gene. This CDR3 is built from 12 residues. V was trimmed by 2 bases and J by 5 bases, leaving 7 bases between them. Here the CDR3 DNA reads TGCGCCAGCAGCTTAGACTACGAGACCCAGTACTTC. This codes for CASSLDYETQYF.

The V call is TRBV7-8, the J call TRBJ2-7; 11 bases are a match to TRBD1. Germline V lookup: CDR1 SGHVS, CDR2 FQNEAQ. V lost 2 bases and J lost 4; bases outside the gene matches: 7. The CDR3 length is 16 residues. CDR3 sequence: CASSLYGQGALYEQYF. The CDR3 DNA is TGTGCCAGCAGCTTATACGGACAGGGGGCTTTATACGAGCAGTACTTC.

The V gene is TRBV12-3 or TRBV12-4, the J gene TRBJ2-2; D might be TRBD1 (6 bases). Trimming removed 5 bases at V and 3 bases at J, with 7 bases between. CDR3 length: 13 amino acids. The CDR3 nucleotides read TGTGCCAGCAGTAACAGGGACACCGGGGAGCTGTTTTTT. Protein product: CASSNRDTGELFF.

In this sample, this clone turned up a few times. This rearrangement joins TRBV19 to TRBJ1-2, with D possibly matching TRBD1 (6 bases). The CDR3 is 12 amino acids. Deletions cut 6 bases from V and 2 bases from J, with 7 bases between. Per the germline V gene, CDR1 is LNHDA and CDR2 is SQIVND (reference sequence). CDR3 in amino acids: CASRGQNYGYTF. The CDR3, as DNA: TGTGCCAGTAGGGGACAAAACTATGGCTACACCTTC.

This chain links TRBV18 with TRBJ2-7, with D possibly TRBD1 on 5 matching bases. The CDR3 has 15 residues. Per the germline V gene, CDR1 is KGHSH and CDR2 is LQKENI. Trimming took off 3 bases at V and 1 base at J, with 13 bases between the two ends. The CDR3 spells CASSPQGSQSYEQYV. DNA for the CDR3: TGTGCCAGCTCACCTCAGGGCAGCCAGTCCTACGAGCAGTACGTC.

The V gene is TRBV28, the J gene TRBJ1-2, with D unresolved. The CDR3 totals 14 residues. Between the trimmed V and J ends, which lost 4 bases and 4 bases, there was a span of 13 bases. CDR1 MDHEN and CDR2 SYDVKM come from the germline V gene. CDR3 protein: CASSWSVPPYGYTF. CDR3 in DNA: TGTGCCAGCAGTTGGTCAGTCCCTCCCTATGGCTACACCTTC.

J is TRBJ2-2 and V is TRBV7-2, with a tentative D call TRBD2 (6 bases). The CDR3 extends over 14 amino acids. V was cut by 5 bases and J by 6 bases, with 13 bases left in between. In germline, CDR1 is SGHTA, CDR2 FQGNSA. The CDR3 region has the DNA TGTGCCAGCAGCCTCCGGGAGATCCCCGGGGAGCTGTTTTTT. This codes for CASSLREIPGELFF.

The CDR3 spells CASSDGQHEQYF. In DNA, the CDR3 is TGCGCCAGCAGCGATGGACAGCACGAGCAGTACTTC. The rearrangement uses TRBV5-1 and TRBJ2-7, with TRBD1 as a possible D gene (6 bases). The CDR3 has 12 amino acids. Germline CDR1 and CDR2: SGHRS and YFSETQ. V was shortened by 4 bases and J by 5 bases, with 10 bases between the two germline ends.

The CDR3 here is CAISEQTEAFF. For the CDR3, the DNA is TGTGCCATCAGTGAGCAGACTGAAGCTTTCTTT. The chain couples TRBV10-3 to TRBJ1-1; no clear D. The CDR3 runs 11 residues. V dropped 2 bases and J dropped 5 bases, with 3 bases sitting between them. CDR1 is ENHRY and CDR2 is SYGVKD in the germline V gene.

This clone was found once. The genes are TRBV11-2 and TRBJ2-7; D ambiguous. CDR1 SGHAT and CDR2 FQNNGV come from the germline V gene. V shed 1 base and J shed 7 bases, with 8 bases lying between them. The CDR3 extends over 12 amino acids. CDR3 amino acids: CASSLGSREQYF. Written as DNA, the CDR3 is TGTGCCAGCAGCTTAGGTAGTCGTGAGCAGTACTTC. Drawing the rest from reference TRBV11-2 and TRBJ2-7, the complete variable domain is EAGVAQSPRYKIIEKRQSVAFWCNPISGHATLYWYQQILGQGPKLLIQFQNNGVVDDSQLPKDRFSAERLKGVDSTLKIQPAKLEDSAVYLCASSLGSREQYFGPGTRLTVT.

The chain recombines TRBV7-2 with TRBJ2-4; D possibly corresponds to TRBD2 (6 bases). CDR1 is SGHTA, CDR2 FQGNSA, per germline. The CDR3 spans 17 residues. Trimming took 2 bases from V and 8 from J, leaving 22 bases between them. The CDR3 sequence: CASSLLGFGGASDIQYF. The CDR3 region has the DNA TGTGCCAGCAGCTTATTGGGTTTTGGCGGGGCCTCGGACATTCAGTACTTC.

The chain links TRBV6-5 to TRBJ1-5, with D unresolved. The CDR3 covers 13 residues. V was pared by 5 bases and J by 11 bases, with 16 bases between. Germline V gene lookup returns CDR1 MNHEY and CDR2 SVGAGI. CDR3 DNA: TGTGCCAGCAGTAACAGTCCGGGAGAGACCCAGCATTTT. As protein: CASSNSPGETQHF.

The chain carries TRBV6-5 and TRBJ2-1; TRBD2 matches 9 bases. CDR3 length equals 14 residues. Germline lookup yields CDR1 MNHEY and CDR2 SVGAGI. V lost 6 bases to trimming and J lost 9 bases; unmatched junction nucleotides: 9. CDR3: CASRPVAGVSEQFF. The CDR3 DNA follows: TGTGCCAGCAGACCCGTAGCGGGAGTGAGTGAGCAGTTCTTC.

CDR3 in amino acids: CASSRTRGLLLHF. The CDR3, as DNA: TGTGCCAGCAGCCGCACCCGAGGATTGCTCCTCCACTTT. The rearrangement joins TRBV6-5 to TRBJ1-6; D is unresolved. The CDR3 covers 13 residues. The V gene lost 6 bases and the J gene lost 15 bases, with 18 bases spanning the gap. Germline V CDR1 and CDR2: MNHEY, SVGAGI.

This clone was counted a single time. V is TRBV6-5 and J is TRBJ2-1; D possibly corresponds to TRBD1 (5 bases). Germline CDR1 reads MNHEY; CDR2 reads SVGAGI. CDR3 size: 15 residues. Trimming cost V 8 bases and J 3 bases, with 17 bases left between them. For the CDR3, the DNA is TGTGCCAGCGGGGCCAGTCCAGGGATCTACAATGAGCAGTTCTTC. It translates to CASGASPGIYNEQFF.